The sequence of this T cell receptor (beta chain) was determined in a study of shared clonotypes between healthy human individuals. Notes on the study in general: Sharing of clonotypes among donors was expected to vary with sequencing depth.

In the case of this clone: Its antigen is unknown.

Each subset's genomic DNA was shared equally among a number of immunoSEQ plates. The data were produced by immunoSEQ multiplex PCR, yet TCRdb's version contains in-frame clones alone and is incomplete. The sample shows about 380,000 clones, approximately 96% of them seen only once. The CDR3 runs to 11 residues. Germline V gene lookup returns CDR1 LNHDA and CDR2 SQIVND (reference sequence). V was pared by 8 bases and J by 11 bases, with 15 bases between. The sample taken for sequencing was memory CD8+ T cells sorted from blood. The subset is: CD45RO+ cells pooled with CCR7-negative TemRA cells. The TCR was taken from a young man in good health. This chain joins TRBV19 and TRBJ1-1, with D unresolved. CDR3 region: CASSVRLGAFF. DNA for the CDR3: TGTGCCAGTTCCGTCCGCCTCGGGGCTTTCTTT.